Presented here are 9 T cell receptor beta chains from one specimen sequenced in a study of blood T cell repertoires in COVID-19. Profiled with immunoSEQ multiplex PCR; TCRdb holds only in-frame clones, not every one. Among around 250,000 clones listed, around 89% were seen once. The sample consisted of PBMCs or T cells enriched from blood (not recorded which). The receptors originated from a young woman with acute COVID-19.

The J gene is TRBJ2-7, the V gene TRBV5-1; 8 bases are shared with TRBD2. The trim removed 0 bases at V and 0 bases at J, leaving 2 bases unmatched. CDR1 SGHRS and CDR2 YFSETQ come from the germline V gene. The CDR3 sequence is 15 residues long. For the CDR3, the DNA is TGCGCCAGCAGCTTGGTTGCGGGAGGCTCCTACGAGCAGTACTTC. Translation gives CASSLVAGGSYEQYF. The full variable domain, its missing parts supplied by reference TRBV5-1 and TRBJ2-7, is KAGVTQTPRYLIKTRGQQVTLSCSPISGHRSVSWYQQTPGQGLQFLFEYFSETQRNKGNFPGRFSGRQFSNSRSEMNVSTLELGDSALYLCASSLVAGGSYEQYFGPGTRLTVT.

V is TRBV5-1 and J is TRBJ1-2; no clear D. Per germline, CDR1 SGHRS and CDR2 YFSETQ. V lost 1 base and J lost 5, with 9 bases in between. The CDR3 consists of 13 residues. The CDR3 DNA reads as TGCGCCAGCAGCTTGAGAGGTAGGTATGGCTACACCTTC. It encodes CASSLRGRYGYTF.

This chain joins TRBV28 and TRBJ1-1, with 7 bases lining up with TRBD1. Germline CDR1 and CDR2: MDHEN and SYDVKM. V lost 8 bases to trimming and J lost 4 bases; unmatched junction nucleotides: 10. The CDR3 spans 14 residues. In nucleotides, the CDR3 is TGTGCCAGCGGCGGACAGGTAGGGTTCACTGAAGCTTTCTTT. Encoded protein: CASGGQVGFTEAFF.

V usage is TRBV19 and J usage is TRBJ1-2, with D possibly matching TRBD1 (6 bases). Germline loops: CDR1 LNHDA, CDR2 SQIVND (reference sequence). The CDR3 length is 13 residues. V was pared by 6 bases and J by 8 bases, with 16 bases between. CDR3 nucleotides: TGTGCCAGTAGCCTCAGGGGCCAATGGGGCTACACCTTC. Its protein product is CASSLRGQWGYTF. Complete variable domain (other parts from reference TRBV19 and TRBJ1-2): DGGITQSPKYLFRKEGQNVTLSCEQNLNHDAMYWYRQDPGQGLRLIYYSQIVNDFQKGDIAEGYSVSREKKESFPLTVTSAQKNPTAFYLCASSLRGQWGYTFGSGTRLTVV.

V gene TRBV2 combines with J gene TRBJ2-7; D not certain. The CDR3 spans 11 residues. Germline values: CDR1 SNHLY, CDR2 FYNNEI. Trimming took 3 bases from V and 7 from J, leaving 7 bases between them. The DNA for the CDR3 is TGTGCCAGCAGTGATGCGCGAGAGCAGTACTTC. This gives the protein CASSDAREQYF.

V gene TRBV6-5 combines with J gene TRBJ1-2; no clear D. V shed 0 bases and J shed 5 bases, with 10 bases lying between them. Germline-derived CDR1 and CDR2 are MNHEY and SVGAGI. The CDR3 loop spans 14 amino acids. CDR3 DNA sequence: TGTGCCAGCAGTTACTCACCCGGGTATTATGGCTACACCTTC. This encodes CASSYSPGYYGYTF.

The gene calls are TRBV6-1 and TRBJ2-7; 9 nucleotides align to TRBD2. The CDR3 totals 15 residues. With 2 bases clipped from V and 1 base from J, the junction kept 3 bases outside the gene matches. Germline V gene data show CDR1 as MNHNS and CDR2 as SASEGT. The CDR3 loop is CASSEPGLASYEQYF. As DNA, the CDR3 is TGTGCCAGCAGTGAACCGGGACTAGCATCCTACGAGCAGTACTTC.

This chain joins TRBV4-3 and TRBJ2-7; the match to TRBD2 covers 9 bases. The CDR3 runs to 15 residues. Germline CDR1 and CDR2: LGHNA and YSLEER. V shed 0 bases and J 5 bases; nucleotides not matched to a gene: 5. CDR3 region: CASSQDMAGGDEQYF. The CDR3 region has the DNA TGCGCCAGCAGCCAAGATATGGCGGGAGGGGACGAGCAGTACTTC.

This chain links TRBV3-1 (or the pseudogene TRBV3-2) with TRBJ2-4; D is undetermined. The germline gives CDR1 LGHDT, CDR2 YNNKEL (reference sequence). There are 11 residues in the CDR3. V lost 6 bases, J lost 4 bases, and 4 bases lay in between. CDR3 residues: CASRSKNIQYF. As DNA, the CDR3 is TGTGCCAGCAGGTCAAAAAACATTCAGTACTTC.